This TCR beta chain appears in the sequencing data of a study of control samples from healthy donors and cancer patients. TCRdb's table, derived via immunoSEQ multiplex PCR, lists solely in-frame clones and lacks some. The table lists about 65,000 clones, 90% of them singletons, with roughly 1.2% in the top ten. Sample share makes this clone medium-sized. Per germline, CDR1 SNHLY and CDR2 FYNNEI. The V gene lost 9 bases and the J gene lost 0 bases, with 18 bases spanning the gap. This CDR3 has 16 residues. The specimen was PBMCs. The sequence was obtained from a woman between 50 and 59 years old with colorectal cancer. The chain links TRBV2 to TRBJ1-3; no clear D gene. CDR3: CASSMEGANSGNTIYF. The CDR3 DNA is TGTGCCAGTTCCATGGAAGGTGCGAACTCTGGAAACACCATATATTTT.